This entry is about one TCR beta chain. The donors were adults (healthy and HIV-negative) with no recent acute infections or vaccinations. This specimen belongs to a study of shared clonotypes between healthy human individuals. Clones were sequenced by immunoSEQ multiplex PCR, and TCRdb holds only the in-frame ones, with some missing. The repertoire has about 500,000 clones, roughly four fifths of them found once; the top ten carry 12%. Germline V gives CDR1 SGHTA, CDR2 FQGTGA. V lost 3 bases and J lost 11, with 10 bases in between. This CDR3 has 11 residues. This chain connects TRBV7-3 to TRBJ1-1; a weak D match, TRBD1 (5 bases). The TCR originated in a woman aged 40 to 55 in good health. Some clones in this sample may be carry-over from other donors' samples. Sequencing input: PBMCs. The CDR3 loop is CASSLGGEAFF. The CDR3 DNA is TGTGCCAGCAGCTTGGGAGGGGAGGCTTTCTTT. The whole variable domain, filled in from reference TRBV7-3 and TRBJ1-1, reads GAGVSQTPSNKVTEKGKYVELRCDPISGHTALYWYRQSLGQGPEFLIYFQGTGAADDSGLPNDRFFAVRPEGSVSTLKIQRTERGDSAVYLCASSLGGEAFFGQGTRLTVV.